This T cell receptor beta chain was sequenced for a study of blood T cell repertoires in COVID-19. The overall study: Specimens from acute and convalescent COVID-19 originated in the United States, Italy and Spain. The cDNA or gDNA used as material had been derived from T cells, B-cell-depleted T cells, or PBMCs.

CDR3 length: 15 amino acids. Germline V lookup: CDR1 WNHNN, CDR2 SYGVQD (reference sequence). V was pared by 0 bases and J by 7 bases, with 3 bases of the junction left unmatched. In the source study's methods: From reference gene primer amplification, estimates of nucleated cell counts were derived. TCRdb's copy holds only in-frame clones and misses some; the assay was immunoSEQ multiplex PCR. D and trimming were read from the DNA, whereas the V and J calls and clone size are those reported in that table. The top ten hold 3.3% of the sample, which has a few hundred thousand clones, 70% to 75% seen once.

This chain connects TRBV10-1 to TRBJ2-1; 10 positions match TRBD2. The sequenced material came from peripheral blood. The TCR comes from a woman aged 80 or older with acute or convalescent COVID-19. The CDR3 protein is CASSESSGRGNEQFF. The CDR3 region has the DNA TGCGCCAGCAGTGAGTCAAGCGGGAGGGGTAATGAGCAGTTCTTC.